The 13 T cell receptor beta chains below come from one sample, sequenced in a study of technical replicates of blood from a few donors. Measured with immunoSEQ multiplex PCR; TCRdb has only the in-frame clones, and not every one. The sample lists approximately 94,000 clones; 96% were seen once. Source material: T cells isolated from PBMCs. These receptors all come from a human donor in good health.

This clone was seen only once. The genes are TRBV6-5 and TRBJ2-5; possibly TRBD2 for D (6 bases). The J call may be mistaken, given a closer DNA end match to TRBJ2-7. CDR1 is MNHEY and CDR2 is SVGAGI in the germline V gene. The CDR3 length is 15 residues. Written as DNA, the CDR3 is TGTGCCAGCAGTTTAGCCGGGACGGGAGTCCACGAGCAGTACTTC. Its protein product is CASSLAGTGVHEQYF.

This clone showed up just once. This chain joins TRBV2 and TRBJ2-1; 7 nucleotides align to TRBD2. The CDR3 has 15 amino acids. With V trimmed by 11 bases and J by 7 bases, 17 bases remained unmatched. Germline lookup yields CDR1 SNHLY and CDR2 FYNNEI. CDR3 sequence reads: CALLREGPLLNEQFF. CDR3 nucleotides: TGTGCCCTCTTAAGGGAGGGCCCTTTATTGAATGAGCAGTTCTTC.

V and J are TRBV5-4 and TRBJ2-1; D is unresolved. The germline CDR1 and CDR2 sequences are SGHNT and YYREEE (reference sequence). The V and J ends lost 2 bases and 1 base respectively, with 10 bases between them. The CDR3 covers 15 residues. The CDR3 loop reads CASSFARRSYNEQFF. The CDR3 coding sequence is TGTGCCAGCAGCTTTGCGCGCCGATCCTACAATGAGCAGTTCTTC. The full variable domain, completed using reference TRBV5-4 and TRBJ2-1, is ETGVTQSPTHLIKTRGQQVTLRCSSQSGHNTVSWYQQALGQGPQFIFQYYREEENGRGNFPPRFSGLQFPNYSSELNVNALELDDSALYLCASSFARRSYNEQFFGPGTRLTVL.

The rearrangement links TRBV25-1 to TRBJ2-2, with TRBD1 matching 12 bases. The CDR3 has 16 amino acids. V was pared by 3 bases and J by 4 bases, with 3 bases of the junction left unmatched. In germline, CDR1 is MGHDK, CDR2 SYGVNS. CDR3 bases: TGTGCCAGCAGTGACCCGGGACAGGGGGCCACCGGGGAGCTGTTTTTT. It specifies CASSDPGQGATGELFF.

The J gene is TRBJ1-2, the V gene TRBV15; D gene uncertain. The CDR3 runs to 14 residues. The V and J ends lost 0 bases and 4 bases respectively, with 9 bases between them. Germline-derived CDR1 and CDR2 are LNHNV and YYDKDF (reference sequence). The CDR3 bases are TGTGCCACCAGCAGAGATACAGATATCTATGGCTACACCTTC. Its translation: CATSRDTDIYGYTF.

The V call is TRBV5-3, the J call TRBJ1-1; 10 positions agree with TRBD1. TRBV5-3 is an ORF for which the function is uncertain. The CDR3 totals 16 residues. Losses at the gene ends were 1 base for V and 6 bases for J; bases not matched to a gene: 9. CDR3: CARSLHSGTGDPEAFF. The CDR3 DNA sequence: TGTGCCAGAAGCTTGCACTCCGGGACAGGGGATCCTGAAGCTTTCTTT.

V is TRBV29-1 and J is TRBJ2-2; 10 bases match TRBD1. Germline V gene sequence: CDR1 SQVTM, CDR2 ANQGSEA. V trimming: 6 bases; J trimming: 7 bases; junction bases outside the gene matches: 8. The CDR3 consists of 14 residues. In nucleotides, the CDR3 is TGCAGCGTCGTTACCGGGACAGGGGTCGGGGAGCTGTTTTTT. Translation: CSVVTGTGVGELFF.

V gene TRBV7-9 combines with J gene TRBJ2-1; 14 nucleotides line up with TRBD2. Trimming removed 3 bases from V and 10 bases from J; junction bases left unmatched: 2. CDR3 length: 14 amino acids. CDR1 SEHNR and CDR2 FQNEAQ come from the germline V gene (reference sequence). The CDR3 loop reads CASSFGLAGGEQFF. The CDR3 region has the DNA TGTGCCAGCAGCTTCGGACTAGCGGGAGGCGAGCAGTTCTTC.

The CDR3, as DNA: TGTGCCAGTAGTCTCCGTATTGGCAGGGCCTACGAGCAGTACTTC. Its translation is CASSLRIGRAYEQYF. The V call is TRBV19, the J call TRBJ2-7; D might be TRBD1 (5 bases). CDR1 is LNHDA, CDR2 SQIVND, per germline (reference sequence). CDR3 length: 15 residues. Trimming stripped 5 bases from V and 2 bases from J, with 16 bases between.

The chain uses TRBV27 and TRBJ1-2, with 7 bases lining up with TRBD1. Germline CDR1 is MNHEY and CDR2 is SMNVEV (reference sequence). Trimming removed 5 bases from V and 6 bases from J; junction bases left unmatched: 12. The CDR3 totals 15 residues. The CDR3 is CASSLNRGGLNGYTF. The CDR3 bases are TGTGCCAGCAGTCTCAACAGGGGCGGACTCAATGGCTACACCTTC.

This sequence joins TRBV7-9 and TRBJ1-1, with D uncertain. The CDR3 runs to 12 residues. V gave up 11 bases and J gave up 3 bases, with 13 bases separating them. Germline values: CDR1 SEHNR, CDR2 FQNEAQ (reference sequence). The CDR3 DNA reads TGTGCCGTGCAGTCAGGCGACACTGAAGCTTTCTTT. Residues: CAVQSGDTEAFF.

The CDR3 loop is CASGGTASSYEQYF. The CDR3 DNA follows: TGTGCCAGCGGGGGGACGGCGTCGTCCTACGAGCAGTACTTC. The V gene is TRBV7-6, the J gene TRBJ2-7; a weak D match, TRBD2 (6 bases). V gave up 8 bases and J gave up 1 base, with 15 bases separating them. Germline CDR1 SGHVS, CDR2 FNYEAQ. CDR3 length: 14 residues. The full variable domain, completed using reference TRBV7-6 and TRBJ2-7, is GAGVSQSPRYKVTKRGQDVALRCDPISGHVSLYWYRQALGQGPEFLTYFNYEAQQDKSGLPNDRFSAERPEGSISTLTIQRTEQRDSAMYRCASGGTASSYEQYFGPGTRLTVT.

The genes are TRBV28 and TRBJ2-1, with TRBD2 matching 11 bases. The J segment lost 10 bases and the V segment lost 6 bases, leaving 8 bases of the junction unmatched. Germline assignment: CDR1 MDHEN and CDR2 SYDVKM. This CDR3 region has 14 residues. The CDR3 coding sequence is TGTGCCAGCAGGTTACTAGCGGGAGCAAGCGAGCAGTTCTTC. Residues: CASRLLAGASEQFF.